The 19 T cell receptor beta chains presented below share a single source sample, sequenced in a study of T cell changes during pregnancy in multiple sclerosis (dated by TCRdb to between 2018 and 2021). The library was generated by the immunoSEQ multiplex PCR assay. Imported from immuneACCESS, the table was reduced by TCRdb to in-frame sequences with V and J called. These copies leave out some clones; in studies compared against another copy, an unresolved V gene accounts for under half, and the cause of the remainder is not known. The sample yields around 88,000 clones; roughly 92% were counted once. The ten largest clones take up more than 2.5% of the sample. Sequences were derived from peripheral blood, sampled in the first trimester of pregnancy. Every receptor here comes from a female donor with multiple sclerosis, enrolled in a pregnancy study.

J is TRBJ2-7 and V is TRBV7-2, with D possibly matching TRBD1 (6 bases). V was trimmed by 0 bases and J by 7 bases, leaving 10 bases between them. The germline gives CDR1 SGHTA, CDR2 FQGNSA. The CDR3 extends over 13 amino acids. CDR3 amino acids: CASSLALGAEQYF. As DNA, the CDR3 is TGTGCCAGCAGCTTAGCGCTGGGGGCAGAGCAGTACTTC.

J is TRBJ2-7 and V is TRBV28, with D uncertain. The CDR3 is 15 amino acids. V was pared by 8 bases and J by 4 bases, with 21 bases between. Germline CDR1 is MDHEN and CDR2 is SYDVKM. CDR3 DNA sequence: TGTGCCAGCCTTGCTGGATTTGGCTTGACTTACGAGCAGTACTTC. Protein sequence: CASLAGFGLTYEQYF.

The chain is built from TRBV11-1 and TRBJ2-7, with 8 bases aligning to TRBD1. Germline V gives CDR1 SGHAT, CDR2 FQDESV (reference sequence). J lost 6 bases, V lost 6 bases, and 10 bases had no gene match. CDR3 size: 14 residues. The CDR3 nucleotides are TGTGCCAGCAGTCTCGGGCAGGGGGCCTCCGAGCAGTACTTC. As protein: CASSLGQGASEQYF.

The V and J genes are TRBV16 and TRBJ1-1, with 7 bases lining up with TRBD1. V lost 2 bases to trimming and J lost 1 base; unmatched junction nucleotides: 1. The CDR3 contains 14 residues. CDR1 and CDR2 (germline): KGHSY, FQNENV. CDR3 bases: TGTGCCAGCAGCCAAGGGACAGCGAACACTGAAGCTTTCTTT. Its protein product is CASSQGTANTEAFF.

The chain carries TRBV6-1 and TRBJ1-1, with D possibly TRBD1 on 5 matching bases. This CDR3 spans 15 amino acids. V lost 3 bases and J lost 4, with 15 bases in between. The germline gives CDR1 MNHNS, CDR2 SASEGT. CDR3 nucleotide sequence: TGTGCCAGCAGTGACACCCAGGGTAGAGTCACTGAAGCTTTCTTT. It encodes CASSDTQGRVTEAFF.

This chain uses TRBV19 with TRBJ2-3; tentatively, D is TRBD1 (5 bases). Germline CDR1 LNHDA, CDR2 SQIVND (reference sequence). Trimming pared 4 bases from V and 2 bases from J, leaving 19 bases between. The CDR3 extends over 17 amino acids. Here the CDR3 reads CASSNPPGPAITDTQYF. The CDR3 DNA is TGTGCCAGTAGTAATCCTCCAGGGCCGGCAATCACAGATACGCAGTATTTT.

J is TRBJ2-2 and V is TRBV11-3; TRBD1 is a possible D gene (6 bases). There are 13 residues in the CDR3. The germline CDR1 and CDR2 sequences are SGHNT and YENEEA. V was trimmed by 3 bases and J by 7 bases, leaving 9 bases between them. CDR3 nucleotide sequence: TGTGCCAGCAGCTTCAGGGGTATCGGGGAGCTGTTTTTT. It translates to CASSFRGIGELFF.

In this sample, this clone turned up once. V and J are TRBV2 and TRBJ1-2; 8 bases fit TRBD1. The V gene's germline CDR1 is SNHLY and CDR2 FYNNEI. The CDR3 has 13 residues. Losses at the gene ends were 7 bases for V and 4 bases for J; bases not matched to a gene: 5. CDR3 sequence: CASNRGAGYGYTF. The CDR3 region has the DNA TGTGCCAGCAACAGGGGGGCAGGCTATGGCTACACCTTC.

The gene calls are TRBV6-5 and TRBJ1-4; 7 bases match TRBD1. CDR1 MNHEY and CDR2 SVGAGI come from the germline V gene. The CDR3 spans 14 residues. Losses at the gene ends were 2 bases for V and 8 bases for J; bases not matched to a gene: 5. In nucleotides, the CDR3 is TGTGCCAGCAGTTACCTGACAGGGCGGGAAAAACTGTTTTTT. This encodes CASSYLTGREKLFF.

The V gene is TRBV28, the J gene TRBJ1-3, with 7 bases matching TRBD1. There are 14 residues in the CDR3. With V trimmed by 2 bases and J by 6 bases, 4 bases remained unmatched. Per the germline V gene, CDR1 is MDHEN and CDR2 is SYDVKM. This CDR3 is CASSLTGAINTIYF. The CDR3 DNA reads as TGTGCCAGCAGTTTAACAGGGGCGATAAACACCATATATTTT.

This CDR3 reads CASRRDRGGYEQYF. The CDR3 DNA is TGTGCCAGCAGGAGGGACAGGGGAGGGTACGAGCAGTACTTC. J is TRBJ2-7 and V is TRBV2; 10 bases match TRBD1. The trim removed 6 bases at V and 4 bases at J, leaving 6 bases unmatched. The germline gives CDR1 SNHLY, CDR2 FYNNEI. This CDR3 has 14 residues.

The chain uses TRBV6-1 and TRBJ1-4, with D perhaps matching TRBD1 (6 bases). CDR1 and CDR2 from the germline V gene are MNHNS and SASEGT. Trimming took off 4 bases at V and 4 bases at J, with 13 bases between the two ends. The CDR3 totals 15 residues. CDR3 region: CASSGLDRGNEKLFF. CDR3 DNA: TGTGCCAGCAGTGGATTGGACAGAGGTAATGAAAAACTGTTTTTT.

This clone was seen once. The V and J genes are TRBV5-1 and TRBJ2-7; maybe TRBD2 (6 bases). The CDR3 has 14 residues. Germline CDR1 reads SGHRS; CDR2 reads YFSETQ. The V end was cut by 2 bases, the J end by 0 bases, with 9 bases between. Here the CDR3 reads CASSLGGSSYEQYF. DNA for the CDR3: TGCGCCAGCAGCTTAGGAGGGAGCTCCTACGAGCAGTACTTC.

The chain joins TRBV16 to TRBJ1-2; 8 nucleotides align to TRBD1. The CDR3 consists of 15 residues. The germline V gene encodes CDR1 KGHSY and CDR2 FQNENV. Losses at the gene ends were 2 bases for V and 7 bases for J; bases not matched to a gene: 9. DNA of the CDR3: TGTGCCAGCAGCCAAATGCGCGGACAGGGAAGTGGCTACACCTTC. This encodes CASSQMRGQGSGYTF.

The chain links TRBV29-1 to TRBJ2-5; D is unclear. Germline assignment: CDR1 SQVTM and CDR2 ANQGSEA. The length of the CDR3 is 12 residues. Trimming cost V 2 bases and J 1 base, with 5 bases left between them. CDR3 sequence reads: CSVEHIQETQYF. CDR3 nucleotides: TGCAGCGTTGAACACATCCAAGAGACCCAGTACTTC.

Written as DNA, the CDR3 is TGTGCCAGCCAACTAGCGGGAGCTTATGTGCAGTACTTC. Translating it yields CASQLAGAYVQYF. The rearrangement links TRBV25-1 to TRBJ2-7, with 11 bases identical to TRBD2. V gave up 8 bases and J gave up 9 bases; unmatched junction bases: 9. The CDR3 is 13 residues long. Germline lookup yields CDR1 MGHDK and CDR2 SYGVNS.

J is TRBJ2-1 and V is TRBV2; TRBD2 matches 11 bases. V lost 6 bases, J lost 9 bases, and 19 bases stayed unmatched. The CDR3 length is 18 residues. The germline CDR1 and CDR2 sequences are SNHLY and FYNNEI. CDR3 DNA: TGTGCCAGCAGCGCCGGGACTAGCGGCCCAAGGGGGCTGGGTGAGCAGTTCTTC. Residues: CASSAGTSGPRGLGEQFF.

The rearrangement uses TRBV19 and TRBJ1-2; 7 positions agree with TRBD1. The CDR3 sequence is 14 residues long. Germline CDR1 is LNHDA and CDR2 is SQIVND (reference sequence). The V and J ends lost 7 bases and 6 bases, in that order; junction bases with no gene match: 11. This CDR3 is CASKGPDRADGYTF. The CDR3 DNA reads as TGTGCCAGTAAGGGCCCCGACAGGGCGGATGGCTACACCTTC.

The chain links TRBV5-4 to TRBJ2-1; 8 nucleotides match TRBD2. Germline CDR1 reads SGHNT; CDR2 reads YYREEE (reference sequence). Trimming cost V 1 base and J 0 bases; bases outside gene matches: 12. The CDR3 is 19 amino acids. The CDR3, as DNA: TGTGCCAGCAGCTTGAGGGGTCGTGTTAGCGGGATCTCCTACAATGAGCAGTTCTTC. Amino acid sequence: CASSLRGRVSGISYNEQFF.